A single sample is the source of the 20 T cell receptor beta chains below, sequenced in a study of blood T cell repertoires in COVID-19. The method was immunoSEQ multiplex PCR; TCRdb's version includes in-frame clones alone and lacks a portion of them. Of approximately 230,000 clones detected, 70% to 85% appear once; the ten largest clones hold about 10%. Sample: peripheral blood. These TCRs come from a man aged 80 or over with acute or convalescent COVID-19.

The V gene is TRBV10-3, the J gene TRBJ2-1; 8 positions match TRBD1. The CDR3 is 16 residues long. Germline trimming cut 3 bases from V and 1 base from J; bases unmatched to any gene: 5. The germline V gene encodes CDR1 ENHRY and CDR2 SYGVKD. CDR3 residues: CAISESDRGSYNEQFF. Here the CDR3 DNA reads TGTGCCATCAGTGAATCAGACAGGGGATCCTACAATGAGCAGTTCTTC.

V gene TRBV5-6 combines with J gene TRBJ2-5; 13 bases are a match to TRBD2. This CDR3 contains 14 residues. The junction had 2 bases not matched to a gene; V was cut back by 4 bases and J by 5 bases. Looked up from germline, CDR1 is SGHDT and CDR2 is YYEEEE. The CDR3 here is CASSEGLAGETQYF. The CDR3 DNA reads as TGTGCCAGCAGCGAGGGACTAGCGGGGGAGACCCAGTACTTC.

The rearrangement links TRBV6-5 to TRBJ2-7, with D possibly being TRBD1 (6 bases). From germline, CDR1 is MNHEY and CDR2 SVGAGI. CDR3 length: 15 amino acids. Trimming took off 7 bases at V and 1 base at J, with 17 bases between the two ends. CDR3 nucleotide sequence: TGTGCCAGCAATCCAGGGGCCCTTTGGTCCTACGAGCAGTACTTC. This encodes CASNPGALWSYEQYF.

This chain links TRBV5-5 with TRBJ1-3; 9 nucleotides agree with TRBD1. The CDR3 covers 17 residues. CDR1 and CDR2 from the germline V gene are SGHKS and YYEKEE (reference sequence). The V gene end was trimmed by 4 bases and the J gene end by 0 bases; junction bases not matched to a gene: 8. This CDR3 is CASSLGQGRTSGNTIYF. CDR3 nucleotides: TGTGCCAGCAGCCTAGGACAGGGGAGAACCTCTGGAAACACCATATATTTT.

The chain carries TRBV7-9 and TRBJ2-7; 7 bases are shared with TRBD2. V was pared by 1 base and J by 11 bases, with 23 bases of the junction left unmatched. The CDR3 length is 18 residues. Germline V gives CDR1 SEHNR, CDR2 FQNEAQ (reference sequence). DNA for the CDR3: TGTGCCAGCAGCTTAGTGGGTCGGGGGGAAAAGGGTAGGGCGAGCAAGTACTTC. Protein sequence: CASSLVGRGEKGRASKYF.

This rearrangement joins TRBV5-5 to TRBJ1-2; weak D call: TRBD1 (5 bases). V shed 5 bases and J shed 0 bases, with 14 bases lying between them. CDR1 SGHKS and CDR2 YYEKEE come from the germline V gene (reference sequence). The CDR3 runs to 15 residues. The CDR3 DNA is TGTGCCAGCAGAGATTTCGGGGGAGCTAACTATGGCTACACCTTC. Translated, it gives CASRDFGGANYGYTF.

This rearrangement joins TRBV6-5 to TRBJ2-7, with D unresolved. In germline, CDR1 is MNHEY, CDR2 SVGAGI. With 6 bases removed from V and 4 bases from J, the gap between germline ends came to 16 bases. The CDR3 is made up of 14 amino acids. As DNA, the CDR3 is TGTGCCAGCAGCCCAGAGGATAGTCGGTACGAGCAGTACTTC. It yields the protein CASSPEDSRYEQYF.

The V and J genes are TRBV24-1 and TRBJ2-1; 10 bases are a match to TRBD1. After removal of 2 bases from V and 6 bases from J, the junction contained 9 bases not matched to a gene. Per the germline V gene, CDR1 is KGHDR and CDR2 is SFDVKD. The CDR3 has 17 residues. CDR3 residues: CATSDYPGTGVSNEQFF. The CDR3 bases are TGTGCCACCAGTGATTACCCCGGGACAGGGGTGAGCAATGAGCAGTTCTTC.

This clone was detected only a few times. The chain links TRBV13 to TRBJ2-6, with D maybe TRBD2 (5 bases). Germline CDR1 PRHDT, CDR2 FYEKMQ (reference sequence). This CDR3 region has 15 residues. Trimming took 5 bases from V and 2 from J, leaving 10 bases between them. CDR3 in amino acids: CASSLLVTGANVLTF. The CDR3 bases are TGTGCCAGCAGCCTACTAGTGACTGGGGCCAACGTCCTGACTTTC.

This clone was seen only once. This chain uses TRBV11-2 with TRBJ1-4; D not certain. V lost 3 bases, J lost 10 bases, and 9 bases lay in between. The CDR3 is 12 residues long. Germline CDR1 and CDR2: SGHAT and FQNNGV. CDR3 protein: CASSLDWGKLFF. The CDR3 bases are TGTGCCAGCAGCTTGGACTGGGGAAAACTGTTTTTT. Full variable domain (rest looked up from reference TRBV11-2 and TRBJ1-4): EAGVAQSPRYKIIEKRQSVAFWCNPISGHATLYWYQQILGQGPKLLIQFQNNGVVDDSQLPKDRFSAERLKGVDSTLKIQPAKLEDSAVYLCASSLDWGKLFFGSGTQLSVL.

This clone was detected only a few times. The chain links TRBV6-2 or TRBV6-3 to TRBJ2-7; D not resolved. V was cut by 8 bases and J by 4 bases, with 12 bases left in between. In germline, CDR1 is MNHEY, CDR2 SVGEGT. CDR3 length: 12 residues. The CDR3 is CASGPLLYEQYF. The CDR3 DNA sequence: TGTGCCAGCGGCCCACTCTTGTACGAGCAGTACTTC.

The chain uses TRBV4-2 and TRBJ1-5; D is possibly TRBD1 (5 bases). Germline V gene lookup returns CDR1 LGHNA and CDR2 YNFKEQ. Trimming left V 0 bases short and J 4 bases short, with 13 bases between. The CDR3 has 16 amino acids. The CDR3 sequence: CASSQDGAEENQPQHF. The DNA for the CDR3 is TGTGCCAGCAGCCAAGATGGGGCAGAAGAAAATCAGCCCCAGCATTTT.

The J gene is TRBJ2-7, the V gene TRBV4-1, with TRBD2 identical over 7 bases. The CDR3 is made up of 16 amino acids. J was trimmed by 3 bases and V by 1 base; bases with no gene match: 9. Germline V CDR1 and CDR2: MGHRA, YSYEKL. The CDR3 region has the DNA TGCGCCAGCAGCCAAGGTGTAGCGGGTACCGGCTACGAGCAGTACTTC. Amino acids: CASSQGVAGTGYEQYF.

V usage is TRBV30 and J usage is TRBJ1-1; D unresolved. V was shortened by 4 bases and J by 6 bases, with 15 bases between the two germline ends. There are 13 residues in the CDR3. In germline, CDR1 is GTSNPN, CDR2 SVGIG (reference sequence). CDR3 in DNA: TGTGCCTGGACGGCATGGGGAGGCTCTGAAGCTTTCTTT. Protein: CAWTAWGGSEAFF.

The chain links TRBV10-2 to TRBJ1-1; D might be TRBD1 (5 bases). The V end lost 3 bases, the J end lost 3 bases, and 14 bases lay between the germline ends. This CDR3 has 15 residues. Germline V CDR1 and CDR2: WSHSY, SAAADI. DNA of the CDR3: TGCGCCAGCAGTGAAAGGGGTCGGGGGGACACTGAAGCTTTCTTT. Protein product: CASSERGRGDTEAFF.

J is TRBJ1-1 and V is TRBV5-1; D is ambiguous. Germline lookup yields CDR1 SGHRS and CDR2 YFSETQ. Trimming shortened V by 0 bases and J by 7 bases, and 4 bases separated the two germline ends. This CDR3 is 11 amino acids long. This chain's CDR3 is CASSLAGEAFF. CDR3 sequence (DNA): TGCGCCAGCAGCTTGGCAGGTGAAGCTTTCTTT. The full variable domain, in which reference TRBV5-1 and TRBJ1-1 provide the parts outside the CDR3, is KAGVTQTPRYLIKTRGQQVTLSCSPISGHRSVSWYQQTPGQGLQFLFEYFSETQRNKGNFPGRFSGRQFSNSRSEMNVSTLELGDSALYLCASSLAGEAFFGQGTRLTVV.

The V call is TRBV11-3, the J call TRBJ2-3; 8 nucleotides match TRBD1. There are 17 residues in the CDR3. Germline V gene sequence: CDR1 SGHNT, CDR2 YENEEA. Germline trimming cut 1 base from V and 3 bases from J; bases unmatched to any gene: 9. The CDR3 DNA reads TGTGCCAGCAGCTTAGGGACCGGACAGGGAGGTACAGATACGCAGTATTTT. The encoded protein is CASSLGTGQGGTDTQYF. The variable domain in full, completed from reference TRBV11-3 and TRBJ2-3, reads EAGVVQSPRYKIIEKKQPVAFWCNPISGHNTLYWYLQNLGQGPELLIRYENEEAVDDSQLPKDRFSAERLKGVDSTLKIQPAELGDSAVYLCASSLGTGQGGTDTQYFGPGTRLTVL.

This clone was observed once. The chain recombines TRBV7-6 with TRBJ2-7; 10 nucleotides align to TRBD2. V lost 0 bases to trimming and J lost 4 bases; unmatched junction nucleotides: 3. Germline V lookup: CDR1 SGHVS, CDR2 FNYEAQ. CDR3 length: 15 residues. The CDR3 DNA sequence: TGTGCCAGCAGCTTAGCTGCTAGCGGGAGTTACGAGCAGTACTTC. Amino acids: CASSLAASGSYEQYF.

The V gene is TRBV5-4, the J gene TRBJ1-1, with 10 bases identical to TRBD1. The CDR3 is 16 amino acids. The V gene end was trimmed by 4 bases and the J gene end by 5 bases; junction bases not matched to a gene: 11. The germline V gene encodes CDR1 SGHNT and CDR2 YYREEE (reference sequence). CDR3 sequence (DNA): TGTGCCAGCAGCCCGGGACAGGGGTCTCCTGGGACTGAAGCTTTCTTT. It is translated as CASSPGQGSPGTEAFF.

This chain connects TRBV9 to TRBJ2-7, with 7 bases matching TRBD1. Germline V gene data show CDR1 as SGDLS and CDR2 as YYNGEE. J gave up 5 bases and V 0 bases, and 5 bases lay outside the gene matches. CDR3 size: 14 residues. The CDR3 sequence is CASSVDPQGDEQYF. CDR3 DNA: TGTGCCAGCAGCGTAGATCCTCAGGGGGACGAGCAGTACTTC.